These T cell receptor beta chains were read from a single sample in a study of identical twins. TCRdb re-called the 5' RACE reads through MiXCR, storing one row per CDR3 protein. This sample has about 470,000 distinct CDR3 sequences, with less than 25% found just once. These data were also reused for a study on T cells expressing NK-cell markers.

The specimen sequenced was CD4+ T cells sorted from blood. The receptors stem from a woman between 18 and 30 years old in good health. CDR3s include the opening cysteine and the closing phenylalanine or tryptophan. D genes are given only for firm matches. Some rows have no size entry. The others give once, few or many, or a class for an expanded clone.

>few|TRBJ2-5|TRBD2|TRBV5-1
CASSIRASGGDYQETQYF
TGCGCCAGCAGCATTAGGGCTAGCGGGGGAGATTACCAAGAGACCCAGTACTTC
>NA|TRBJ1-1|NA|TRBV7-9
CASSLAHERGTEAFF
TGTGCCAGCAGCTTAGCGCATGAAAGGGGGACTGAAGCTTTCTTT
>NA|TRBJ1-1|NA|TRBV6-1
CASHSGGHGRTEAFF
TGTGCCAGCCATAGCGGGGGCCACGGGAGGACTGAAGCTTTCTTT
>few|TRBJ1-4|NA|TRBV7-2
CASSLSGSNEKLFF
TGTGCCAGCAGCTTATCAGGGTCTAATGAAAAACTGTTTTTT
>NA|TRBJ1-1|NA|TRBV7-2
CASSPGMSSLEAFF
TGTGCCAGCAGCCCAGGGATGAGTTCCCTTGAAGCTTTCTTT
>few|TRBJ2-7|NA|TRBV2
CASSQDSPYEQYF
TGTGCCAGCAGTCAGGACAGTCCCTACGAGCAGTACTTC
>NA|TRBJ2-7|NA|TRBV12-5
CASGFFLEQYF
TGTGCTAGTGGTTTCTTCCTGGAGCAGTACTTC
>NA|TRBJ2-1|TRBD2|TRBV20-1
CSARDPSGRDPDEQFF
TGCAGTGCTAGAGATCCTAGCGGGAGAGACCCCGATGAGCAGTTCTTC
>NA|TRBJ1-2|TRBD1|TRBV20-1
CSARASWRGRDYGYTF
TGCAGTGCTAGAGCCTCTTGGAGGGGGCGCGATTATGGCTACACCTTC
>NA|TRBJ2-5|NA|TRBV29-1
CSGQTVGVETQYF
TGCAGCGGGCAAACAGTAGGGGTAGAGACCCAGTACTTC
>few|TRBJ2-7|NA|TRBV19
CASSIGQAYEQYF
TGTGCCAGTAGTATAGGACAGGCCTACGAGCAGTACTTC
>NA|TRBJ2-7|NA|TRBV7-8
CASSLTTGWRYEQYF
TGTGCCAGCAGCTTAACAACAGGGTGGAGGTACGAGCAGTACTTC
>NA|TRBJ2-3|TRBD2|TRBV13
CAIRPGGGTDTQYF
TGTGCCATCAGGCCTGGGGGGGGCACAGATACGCAGTATTTT
>NA|TRBJ2-5|TRBD1|TRBV29-1
CSVSDRGAPQETQYF
TGCAGCGTTTCAGACAGGGGCGCGCCTCAAGAGACCCAGTACTTC
>few|TRBJ1-6|NA|TRBV20-1
CSARRSSYNSPLHF
TGCAGTGCTCGGAGGAGCTCCTATAATTCACCCCTCCACTTT
>NA|TRBJ2-1|NA|TRBV7-2
CASARPGSEGNEQFF
TGTGCCAGCGCACGACCAGGATCTGAGGGGAATGAGCAGTTCTTC
>few|TRBJ2-6|NA|TRBV19
CASKGTSGANVLTF
TGTGCCAGCAAAGGCACAAGTGGGGCCAACGTCCTGACTTTC
>NA|TRBJ2-2|NA|TRBV12-3/TRBV12-4
CASSLDGYTGELFF
TGTGCCAGCAGTCTCGACGGGTACACCGGGGAGCTGTTTTTT
>few|TRBJ2-3|NA|TRBV30
CAWSSDLADTQYF
TGTGCCTGGAGTTCCGACTTAGCAGATACGCAGTATTTT
>NA|TRBJ1-2|NA|TRBV19
CASSASGTRGSGYTF
TGTGCCAGTAGTGCTTCCGGGACAAGAGGATCTGGCTACACCTTC
>NA|TRBJ2-7|NA|TRBV30
CAWSKRGGAYEQYF
TGTGCCTGGAGTAAAAGGGGGGGAGCCTACGAGCAGTACTTC
>few|TRBJ2-2|NA|TRBV5-1
CASERSSTGELFF
TGCGCCAGCGAGCGCAGTAGTACCGGGGAGCTGTTTTTT
>NA|TRBJ2-1|NA|TRBV11-2
CASSRDKITNEQFF
TGTGCCAGCAGCCGGGACAAGATTACCAATGAGCAGTTCTTC
>few|TRBJ1-1|NA|TRBV7-3
CASSSSRDAWQAFF
TGTGCCAGCAGCTCGTCCAGGGATGCATGGCAAGCTTTCTTT